Shown below are 19 T cell receptor beta chains from a single sample sequenced in a study of control samples from healthy donors and cancer patients. Here immunoSEQ multiplex PCR was the method, and the copy in TCRdb shows in-frame clones only, minus some. The sample records 150,000 to 200,000 clones, about 86% being singletons. Sequenced sample: blood. The receptors originated from a woman aged 25-40 years in good health.

The chain links TRBV11-2 to TRBJ1-2; 9 bases match TRBD1. V shed 3 bases and J 4 bases; nucleotides not matched to a gene: 6. CDR3 length: 15 residues. Germline CDR1 reads SGHAT; CDR2 reads FQNNGV. This CDR3 is CASSFNRGQGYGYTF. The CDR3 DNA reads as TGTGCCAGCAGCTTCAACAGGGGGCAGGGCTATGGCTACACCTTC.

The J gene is TRBJ2-5, the V gene TRBV19; D might be TRBD2 (6 bases). CDR1 is LNHDA, CDR2 SQIVND, per germline (reference sequence). The CDR3 covers 15 residues. V was trimmed by 1 base and J by 5 bases, leaving 14 bases between them. This chain's CDR3 is CASSIAGGGIETQYF. In DNA, the CDR3 is TGTGCCAGTAGTATAGCTGGTGGAGGGATCGAGACCCAGTACTTC.

The chain combines TRBV10-2 with TRBJ2-3; perhaps TRBD2 as D (5 bases). Germline CDR1 and CDR2: WSHSY and SAAADI. Trimming cost V 6 bases and J 8 bases, with 9 bases left between them. CDR3 size: 11 residues. CDR3 sequence: CASSDYGTQYF. CDR3 sequence (DNA): TGCGCCAGCAGCGACTACGGTACGCAGTATTTT.

This clone was counted once. This chain links TRBV6-1 with TRBJ2-1, with D uncertain. Trimming cost V 2 bases and J 7 bases, with 21 bases left between them. Germline V gene sequence: CDR1 MNHNS, CDR2 SASEGT. The CDR3 runs to 17 residues. The DNA for the CDR3 is TGTGCCAGCAGTGAACTGGACCGATGGAACCAGGCTAATGAGCAGTTCTTC. It codes for CASSELDRWNQANEQFF.

The rearrangement uses TRBV19 and TRBJ1-5, with TRBD1 as a possible D gene (5 bases). This CDR3 region has 16 residues. Looked up from germline, CDR1 is LNHDA and CDR2 is SQIVND (reference sequence). The CDR3 region has the DNA TGTGCGCCGCTCCGGCATTATGGGACGTGGAGGCAGCCCCAGCATTTT. Its translation: CAPLRHYGTWRQPQHF.

This chain connects TRBV4-2 to TRBJ2-7; TRBD1 matches 8 bases. The CDR3 loop spans 13 amino acids. Germline V gene data show CDR1 as LGHNA and CDR2 as YNFKEQ. After removal of 7 bases from V and 0 bases from J, the junction contained 2 bases not matched to a gene. CDR3: CASMDRVSYEQYF. In nucleotides, the CDR3 is TGTGCCAGCATGGACAGGGTCTCCTACGAGCAGTACTTC.

The rearrangement uses TRBV9 and TRBJ1-2; TRBD1 aligns across 8 bases. CDR3 length: 15 residues. CDR1 is SGDLS and CDR2 is YYNGEE in the germline V gene. Trimming at V came to 4 bases and at J to 3 bases, leaving 8 bases not matched to a gene. DNA of the CDR3: TGTGCCAGCAGCCCAACAGGGGGGCTCTACTATGGCTACACCTTC. Residues: CASSPTGGLYYGYTF.

CDR3 sequence reads: CASSSTGTNTGELFF. The CDR3 nucleotides read TGTGCCAGCAGTTCCACCGGGACCAACACCGGGGAGCTGTTTTTT. The chain couples TRBV6-5 to TRBJ2-2; D is tentatively TRBD1 or TRBD2 (5 bases each). Between the trimmed V and J ends, which lost 4 bases and 2 bases, there was a span of 11 bases. The CDR3 covers 15 residues. From germline, CDR1 is MNHEY and CDR2 SVGAGI.

The chain has TRBV27 and TRBJ1-6; TRBD1 agrees at 12 bases. V was pared by 3 bases and J by 9 bases, with 3 bases of the junction left unmatched. CDR3 length: 15 residues. Germline values: CDR1 MNHEY, CDR2 SMNVEV (reference sequence). In nucleotides, the CDR3 is TGTGCCAGCAGTTTTCAGGGACAGGGGGCTTCACCCCTCCACTTT. It is translated as CASSFQGQGASPLHF.

V gene TRBV7-2 combines with J gene TRBJ1-1, with 8 positions matching TRBD1. V lost 5 bases to trimming and J lost 2 bases; unmatched junction nucleotides: 7. Germline CDR1 is SGHTA and CDR2 is FQGNSA. The CDR3 loop spans 15 amino acids. The CDR3 spells CASSRGQGINTEAFF. CDR3 DNA sequence: TGTGCCAGCAGCAGAGGACAGGGCATCAACACTGAAGCTTTCTTT.

CDR3 in amino acids: CASSYNGVGRTGELFF. In DNA form, the CDR3 reads TGTGCCAGCAGTTACAATGGGGTAGGCAGAACCGGGGAGCTGTTTTTT. The V gene is TRBV6-5, the J gene TRBJ2-2; D not certain. The germline V gene has CDR1 MNHEY and CDR2 SVGAGI. The CDR3 runs to 16 residues. The V end lost 2 bases, the J end lost 5 bases, and 15 bases lay between the germline ends.

In nucleotides, the CDR3 is TGTGCCAGCAGCCTACAGGGGGCGGGAACTGAAGCTTTCTTT. Translation gives CASSLQGAGTEAFF. The V call is TRBV7-9, the J call TRBJ1-1; 9 bases are shared with TRBD1. With 5 bases clipped from V and 5 bases from J, the junction kept 6 bases outside the gene matches. The CDR3 extends over 14 amino acids. CDR1 is SEHNR, CDR2 FQNEAQ, per germline (reference sequence).

This clone was recorded only once. The chain recombines TRBV7-9 with TRBJ1-2; unclear D gene. The CDR3 contains 15 residues. V gave up 5 bases and J gave up 6 bases, with 19 bases separating them. Per the germline V gene, CDR1 is SEHNR and CDR2 is FQNEAQ (reference sequence). The CDR3 bases are TGTGCCAGCAGCCCGAGCGCGACTGGGGAGGATGGCTACACCTTC. It yields the protein CASSPSATGEDGYTF.

The chain couples TRBV5-6 to TRBJ2-3; D is undetermined. Trimming took 0 bases from V and 6 from J, leaving 11 bases between them. The CDR3 has 14 amino acids. CDR1 SGHDT and CDR2 YYEEEE come from the germline V gene. The CDR3 is CASSLEGVSDTQYF. DNA of the CDR3: TGTGCCAGCAGCTTGGAGGGTGTTTCGGATACGCAGTATTTT.

J is TRBJ2-1 and V is TRBV5-4; D may be TRBD1 (7 bases). Trimming cost V 9 bases and J 9 bases, with 16 bases left between them. Germline V gene lookup returns CDR1 SGHNT and CDR2 YYREEE (reference sequence). This CDR3 is built from 12 residues. This CDR3 is CATQGGGLEQFF. The DNA for the CDR3 is TGTGCCACCCAGGGGGGTGGTCTTGAGCAGTTCTTC. Full variable domain (remainder filled in from reference TRBV5-4 and TRBJ2-1): ETGVTQSPTHLIKTRGQQVTLRCSSQSGHNTVSWYQQALGQGPQFIFQYYREEENGRGNFPPRFSGLQFPNYSSELNVNALELDDSALYLCATQGGGLEQFFGPGTRLTVL.

This chain uses TRBV6-2 or TRBV6-3 with TRBJ1-5; no reliable D call. V lost 5 bases and J lost 6, with 11 bases in between. The CDR3 loop spans 13 amino acids. CDR1 MNHEY and CDR2 SVGEGT come from the germline V gene. This CDR3 reads CASSPSVVQPQHF. In nucleotides, the CDR3 is TGTGCCAGCAGTCCGTCCGTGGTTCAGCCCCAGCATTTT.

The chain employs TRBV30 and TRBJ1-1; D ambiguous. V lost 3 bases to trimming and J lost 7 bases, with 9 bases between them. Germline V gene data show CDR1 as GTSNPN and CDR2 as SVGIG (reference sequence). This CDR3 spans 11 amino acids. The CDR3 coding sequence is TGTGCCTGGAGCGAACGGAGTGAAGCTTTCTTT. Translated: CAWSERSEAFF.

This clone was observed once. The chain is built from TRBV29-1 and TRBJ2-3; no clear D. V lost 6 bases and J lost 2, with 6 bases in between. CDR3 length equals 11 residues. CDR1 is SQVTM, CDR2 ANQGSEA, per germline. The CDR3 region has the DNA TGCAGCGTCACGGACACAGATACGCAGTATTTT. Its translation: CSVTDTDTQYF.

This chain connects TRBV5-1 to TRBJ2-7; perhaps TRBD1 as D (5 bases). CDR1 is SGHRS, CDR2 YFSETQ, per germline. Trimming took off 3 bases at V and 4 bases at J, with 14 bases between the two ends. The CDR3 extends over 14 amino acids. CDR3 protein: CASSSGILRYEQYF. The DNA of the CDR3 is TGCGCCAGCAGCTCAGGGATCCTTAGATACGAGCAGTACTTC.